The present TCR beta chain was sequenced within a study of cytomegalovirus exposure and HLA in healthy donors (TCRdb year 2017). Describing the broader study: According to a later analysis, one platform produced both the 100 to 150 validation repertoires and the 700 or so repertoires of the first cohort. The study aimed to test whether signatures of past pathogen exposure could be identified by cataloging public T cell receptors. Along with the roughly 610-subject first cohort, a separate validation cohort of 120 different subjects was used. High-throughput TCR immunosequencing, statistical association of individual TCRs with disease status, and machine learning were combined to predict cytomegalovirus infection status. Paper-wide results and their limitations: While some public TCRs were present in many individuals, most TCR sequences turned up only very rarely across donors. A total of fewer than 200 TCR beta chains were listed by the study as associated with cytomegalovirus. A later analysis lacked HLA typing for the validation cohort, so it scored co-occurrence in that cohort across all 110 or so repertoires. The authors suggested that the approach could potentially be extended to other disease states and immunological phenotypes. The classifier was reported to diagnose cytomegalovirus status with high specificity and sensitivity in both the original cohort and the validation cohort. A few of the identified cytomegalovirus-associated TCR beta chains were confirmed in vitro to be specific for cytomegalovirus antigens. A later analysis found that TCRs clustered in the first cohort also tended to co-occur in the 110 or so validation repertoires, with 90% to 95% of cluster scores above 0.

Donors formed part of the validation cohort, which comprised 120 subjects and was distinct from the first cohort of several hundred subjects. Notes on this clone: Its recognized antigen is unknown. No per-base quality is available; no much larger clone lies one base away.

The protocol used for the library was the immunoSEQ multiplex PCR assay. On the authors' methods: A statistical classification framework was built for diagnosing cytomegalovirus status from the catalog of TCR beta chain sequences. Not all clones reach the TCRdb copy of this immuneACCESS table, which keeps in-frame sequences only. Checked studies attribute under half of the gap to unresolved V genes and leave the rest unexplained. Clonal size and the V and J genes are those of that table, whereas D and trimming came from the DNA. This sample gives about 220,000 clones in total; over 80% of them show up just once. Jointly, the top ten make up approximately 1% of the sample. Material for sequencing was PBMCs. The source of this sequence is a young woman in good health and CMV-seronegative.

This receptor carries the CDR3 CASSESTPAGVIAYGYTF. The DNA reads TGTGCCAGCAGTGAATCCACCCCAGCAGGGGTTATTGCATATGGCTACACCTTC. This receptor chain uses TRBV6-1 and TRBJ1-2; TRBD1 is a possible D gene, resting on 6 matching bases. The CDR3 numbers 18 residues from cysteine through phenylalanine. Kept here is only the CDR3 DNA, which spans 54 bases and is read in frame from base 1. In the germline V gene, CDR1 corresponds to MNHNS and CDR2 to SASEGT. V is clipped by 2 bases and J by 5 bases, and the sequence between their germline boundaries is 24 bases long.